Here is one T cell receptor (beta chain) with its context. The antigen this receptor binds is unknown. There are no base qualities to consult, and no much larger clone falls within one base. The immunoSEQ Assay was the method used to sequence TCRbeta CDR3 regions. After extraction, genomic DNA underwent amplification by bias-controlled multiplex PCR, followed by high-throughput sequencing. The original pipeline was this. To quantify the absolute abundance of every unique TCRbeta CDR3 region, sequences were collapsed and filtered. T cell fraction was estimated by normalizing TCRbeta template counts to usable DNA, with usable DNA measured through amplification of reference genes found in all nucleated cells. Repertoire TCRs were annotated as SARS-CoV-2-specific when V gene, CDR3 amino acid sequence and J gene were exactly matched to a known reactive TCR set. The reference SARS-CoV-2 TCR set was derived from MIRA and filtered for enrichment in COVID-19-positive ImmuneCODE repertoires, a step that removed public or cross-reactive TCRs. Drawing on the MIRA antigens, annotated TCRs were analysed further at the level of specific ORF or position within ORF. Depth was the summed frequency of annotated unique rearrangements, while breadth was defined as annotated unique rearrangements over total unique productive rearrangements. TCR breadth was compared between groups using two-sided Wilcoxon rank-sum tests. TCRdb's version of the immuneACCESS table is confined to in-frame rearrangements and falls short of the full clone set. An unresolved V gene accounts for under half of the shortfall where checked; the remainder is of unknown origin. Clone size and V and J calls were adopted from that table, with D and trimming inferred from the DNA. This sample holds 350,000 to 450,000 clones; around 82% were observed only once. The ten largest clones add up to 7.4% of the sample.

The sample belongs to a study of Ad26.COV2.S vaccination and SARS-CoV-2 variants (dated by TCRdb to about 2021). General notes on the study: Vaccine-arm donors were drawn from COV1001, a multicentre, randomized, double-blind, placebo-controlled phase I-IIa trial of Ad26.COV2.S in healthy adults. Dosing of Ad26.COV2.S was intramuscular, at either 5x10^10 or 1x10^11 viral particles, delivered as one shot or as two shots spaced 56 days apart. TCRbeta repertoire sequencing was used to assess the specificity and breadth of SARS-CoV-2-reactive T cell receptors after Ad26.COV2.S vaccination. A total of roughly 30 samples were included in the TCR-sequenced set, comprising around 19 Ad26.COV2.S vaccine recipients, 5 placebo recipients and 8 SARS-CoV-2 convalescent individuals. Trial participants were randomized into five groups of five, in which low-dose or high-dose Ad26.COV2.S was given once or twice, or placebo was given on both occasions. Investigators did not know the trial group allocation while performing experiments and assessing outcomes. What the study reported, not specific to this receptor: Ad26.COV2.S recipients had higher spike-specific TCR breadth than placebo recipients (P = 0.0014). The study lacked the statistical power to compare responses across vaccine doses or regimens. Substantial breadth of spike-specific CD8+ and CD4+ T cell responses was reported after vaccination. Non-spike TCR breadth was comparable between vaccine and placebo recipients, consistent with the vaccine containing only spike. It was noted by the authors that total T cell responses may have been underestimated by the TCR breadth and depth analyses.

The CDR3 covers 16 residues, taking in both the cysteine and the phenylalanine. Only the CDR3 region is kept as DNA, spanning 48 bases read in frame from base 1. V is cut by 4 bases and J by 2 bases, and the space between the germline ends is 13 bases. CDR1 is given as SGHNT and CDR2 as YYREEE, both from the germline V gene (reference sequence). The sample's treatment or condition label is to be understood as: over 15 received Ad26.COV2.S at low or high dose, single or two shots; 5 received placebo; per-sample allocation not given. For vaccine and placebo recipients, the sequenced repertoires came from samples collected on day 63 after the first injection. Cohort 1b enrolled roughly 25 adults aged 18-55 years at a single site in Boston, USA, between 29 July and 7 August 2020. Ad26.COV2.S was a replication-incompetent adenovirus type 26 vector that expressed a prefusion-stabilized SARS-CoV-2 spike protein derived from the original Wuhan strain.

This sequence was found in a person aged 18-60 years who received the Ad26.COV2.S COVID-19 vaccine or a placebo. The chain is made from TRBV5-4 and TRBJ1-6; the D gene is perhaps TRBD1, from 6 matching bases. This material consisted of peripheral blood, taken in a trial of Ad26.COV2.S vaccine versus placebo. The CDR3 in this case is CASSPAGDTYNSPLHF. The sequenced DNA: TGTGCCAGCAGCCCGGCAGGGGACACCTATAATTCACCCCTCCACTTT.